Following are 16 T cell receptor beta chains from one sample sequenced in a study of T cells in Graves' hyperthyroidism and ophthalmopathy. RNA transcripts gave rise to amplified TCR beta CDR3 regions. First-round RT-PCR with HTBI primers amplified the TCR CDR3 region. TCRdb fed the multiplex PCR reads into MiXCR, producing one record per CDR3 protein. The repertoire has about 840,000 distinct CDR3 sequences, around 38% of them found once; the top ten carry 7.5% to 9.5%. The sample was blood. All receptors derive from a young man with Graves' hyperthyroidism.

There are a few counts of this clonotype. V is TRBV19 and J is TRBJ2-7, with 8 positions matching TRBD1. Germline CDR1 reads LNHDA; CDR2 reads SQIVND (reference sequence). The CDR3 extends over 16 amino acids. V lost 0 bases, J lost 3 bases, and 7 bases stayed unmatched. The CDR3 loop reads CASSIDRTGNNYEQYF. The CDR3 nucleotides are TGTGCCAGTAGTATAGACCGGACAGGGAACAACTACGAGCAGTACTTC.

This clonotype was counted only a few times. This sequence joins TRBV12-3 or TRBV12-4 and TRBJ2-7, with 8 bases identical to TRBD1. Trimming at V came to 5 bases and at J to 6 bases, leaving 3 bases not matched to a gene. CDR3 size: 12 residues. CDR3 sequence: CASSHGTGEQYF. The CDR3 DNA reads as TGTGCCAGCAGTCATGGGACAGGCGAGCAGTACTTC.

This clonotype came up a few times. The gene calls are TRBV9 and TRBJ2-2; 9 positions agree with TRBD2. Germline lookup yields CDR1 SGDLS and CDR2 YYNGEE. The CDR3 extends over 16 amino acids. V lost 2 bases and J lost 6; bases outside the gene matches: 8. The CDR3 loop reads CASSVLAGQLPGELFF. CDR3 bases: TGTGCCAGCAGCGTCCTAGCGGGACAACTCCCCGGGGAGCTGTTTTTT.

This clonotype was observed a handful of times. V and J are TRBV9 and TRBJ1-1; D perhaps matches TRBD1 (6 bases). Trimming took off 3 bases at V and 1 base at J, with 10 bases between the two ends. Per germline, CDR1 SGDLS and CDR2 YYNGEE. CDR3 length: 14 residues. This CDR3 reads CASSAGGPNTEAFF. The CDR3 DNA is TGTGCCAGCAGCGCGGGGGGGCCGAACACTGAAGCTTTCTTT.

In this sample, this clonotype turned up many times. The chain uses TRBV2 and TRBJ2-7; D is uncertain. From germline, CDR1 is SNHLY and CDR2 FYNNEI. Trimming pared 8 bases from V and 2 bases from J, leaving 13 bases between. This CDR3 comprises 13 residues. The CDR3 nucleotides are TGTGCCAGCCTCGAAGGGTGGACCTACGAGCAGTACTTC. Amino acid sequence: CASLEGWTYEQYF.

This chain connects TRBV12-3 or TRBV12-4 to TRBJ1-4; possibly TRBD1 for D (5 bases). V shed 4 bases and J shed 10 bases, with 10 bases lying between them. This CDR3 region has 12 residues. CDR3: CASSSGSGKLFF. CDR3 DNA: TGTGCCAGCAGTTCAGGGAGCGGAAAACTGTTTTTT.

J is TRBJ1-2 and V is TRBV19; 7 nucleotides agree with TRBD1. After removal of 6 bases from V and 4 bases from J, the junction contained 14 bases not matched to a gene. The length of the CDR3 is 16 residues. Germline V gene data show CDR1 as LNHDA and CDR2 as SQIVND (reference sequence). In nucleotides, the CDR3 is TGTGCCAGTAGCAGCGACAGGGCGCCCGGTCTCTATGGCTACACCTTC. Translation: CASSSDRAPGLYGYTF.

This clonotype was seen once. The rearrangement links TRBV11-2 to TRBJ2-2; 8 positions match TRBD1. This CDR3 comprises 18 residues. Germline CDR1 is SGHAT and CDR2 is FQNNGV. The trim removed 4 bases at V and 0 bases at J, leaving 10 bases unmatched. For the CDR3, the DNA is TGTGCCAGCAGCTCCTCCCCGCAGGGGGCCCCGAACACCGGGGAGCTGTTTTTT. It translates to CASSSSPQGAPNTGELFF. Full variable domain (rest looked up from reference TRBV11-2 and TRBJ2-2): EAGVAQSPRYKIIEKRQSVAFWCNPISGHATLYWYQQILGQGPKLLIQFQNNGVVDDSQLPKDRFSAERLKGVDSTLKIQPAKLEDSAVYLCASSSSPQGAPNTGELFFGEGSRLTVL.

This clonotype was counted at least ten times. The chain is built from TRBV20-1 and TRBJ2-5; D ambiguous. Germline V gives CDR1 DFQATT, CDR2 SNEGSKA (reference sequence). The CDR3 has 12 residues. V shed 0 bases and J shed 4 bases, with 6 bases lying between them. This chain's CDR3 is CSARDPGETQYF. DNA of the CDR3: TGCAGTGCTAGAGATCCGGGAGAGACCCAGTACTTC.

This clonotype appeared many times. This CDR3 reads CASFQLDPDNSPLHF. For the CDR3, the DNA is TGTGCCAGCTTCCAGCTCGATCCGGATAATTCACCCCTCCACTTT. The V call is TRBV2, the J call TRBJ1-6; the D is unclear. Deletions cut 8 bases from V and 5 bases from J, with 16 bases between. CDR1 SNHLY and CDR2 FYNNEI come from the germline V gene. This CDR3 region has 15 residues.

The V gene is TRBV10-3, the J gene TRBJ2-7; the D gene is possibly TRBD1 (6 bases). Trimming cost V 4 bases and J 2 bases, with 9 bases left between them. CDR3 size: 13 residues. CDR1 and CDR2 (germline): ENHRY, SYGVKD. The CDR3 bases are TGTGCCATCAGTGTGACAGGAGCCTACGAGCAGTACTTC. Encoded protein: CAISVTGAYEQYF.

This clonotype has just a few counts. This rearrangement joins TRBV20-1 to TRBJ1-1; TRBD1 agrees at 8 bases. Germline trimming cut 3 bases from V and 7 bases from J; bases unmatched to any gene: 13. The CDR3 sequence is 15 residues long. Germline CDR1 and CDR2: DFQATT and SNEGSKA (reference sequence). The CDR3 DNA is TGCAGTGCTAGTGCCCTCAGGGGGCGCCTATTTGAAGCTTTCTTT. Amino acids: CSASALRGRLFEAFF.

In its sample, this clonotype was seen many times. The chain carries TRBV12-3 or TRBV12-4 and TRBJ1-2; D not resolved. Trimming pared 7 bases from V and 5 bases from J, leaving 8 bases between. The CDR3 is 11 residues long. The CDR3 region is CASKGLYGYTF. CDR3 nucleotides: TGTGCCAGCAAGGGTCTGTATGGCTACACCTTC.

This clonotype was observed at least ten times. The chain joins TRBV20-1 to TRBJ2-5; 8 nucleotides line up with TRBD2. CDR3 length: 15 amino acids. Germline-derived CDR1 and CDR2 are DFQATT and SNEGSKA (reference sequence). Losses at the gene ends were 5 bases for V and 0 bases for J; bases not matched to a gene: 8. The CDR3 nucleotides read TGCAGTGCTCATGGACGAGCGGGGGACCAAGAGACCCAGTACTTC. As protein: CSAHGRAGDQETQYF.

This clonotype was observed a few times. The rearrangement uses TRBV15 and TRBJ1-3; no firm D call. CDR1 and CDR2 from the germline V gene are LNHNV and YYDKDF (reference sequence). CDR3 size: 15 residues. The V end lost 3 bases, the J end lost 0 bases, and 9 bases lay between the germline ends. The CDR3 DNA is TGTGCCACCAGCAGTATCGGGATCTCTGGAAACACCATATATTTT. Amino acids: CATSSIGISGNTIYF.

This clonotype was counted many times. J is TRBJ1-5 and V is TRBV10-3; D might be TRBD1 (5 bases). CDR1 is ENHRY and CDR2 is SYGVKD in the germline V gene. The CDR3 length is 13 residues. V was clipped by 7 bases and J by 1 base, with 8 bases between them. CDR3 loop: CAIKAGSNQPQHF. CDR3 in DNA: TGTGCCATCAAAGCAGGGAGCAATCAGCCCCAGCATTTT.